A selection of T cell receptor beta chains follows, all from one sample in a study of blood T cells in healthy people across ages. TCRdb processed the 5' RACE reads anew with MiXCR; each CDR3 protein has one entry. The sample contains around 750,000 distinct CDR3 sequences, around half of which appear only once. The sequencing sample was made of blood. The receptors were sampled from a man older than 75 in good health. The CDR3 runs from the conserved cysteine through the conserved F or W. Fields, in order: V gene, clone size, J gene, D gene, CDR3 protein, CDR3 DNA. A D gene is named only where the DNA matches it firmly. Not every row has a clone size; where given, it reads once, few, many or a size class.

TRBV11-2	few	TRBJ2-7	TRBD1	CASSLVDRYEQYF	TGTGCCAGCAGCTTAGTGGACAGGTACGAGCAGTACTTC
TRBV7-9	-	TRBJ2-3	TRBD1	CASSPIWTGQAQYF	TGTGCCAGCAGCCCAATTTGGACAGGGCAAGCGCAGTATTTT
TRBV29-1	-	TRBJ2-7	TRBD2	CSLGGLAAYNEQYF	TGCAGCCTTGGGGGACTAGCGGCCTACAATGAGCAGTACTTC
TRBV12-3/TRBV12-4	-	TRBJ2-2	-	CASSLMMVGELFF	TGTGCCAGCAGTTTAATGATGGTGGGGGAGCTGTTTTTT
TRBV20-1	-	TRBJ2-5	TRBD2	CGARYSGTETQYF	TGCGGTGCTAGATATAGCGGGACTGAGACCCAGTACTTC
TRBV29-1	-	TRBJ2-3	TRBD2	CSAPSGSSTDTQYF	TGCAGCGCGCCTAGCGGCTCTAGCACAGATACGCAGTATTTT
TRBV6-5	-	TRBJ2-3	-	CATGVTDTQYF	TGTGCCACCGGGGTAACAGATACGCAGTATTTT
TRBV18	few	TRBJ2-5	-	CASSPVVQGLETQYF	TGTGCCAGCTCACCAGTTGTTCAGGGATTAGAGACCCAGTACTTC
TRBV18	-	TRBJ2-7	-	CASSPLGSGSYEQYF	TGTGCCAGCTCACCACTGGGTAGCGGCAGCTACGAGCAGTACTTC
TRBV5-1	-	TRBJ2-1	-	CASSPPGLSSYNEQFF	TGCGCCAGCAGCCCGCCAGGGCTAAGCTCCTACAATGAGCAGTTCTTC
TRBV5-1	-	TRBJ2-6	-	CASSFRQGANVLTF	TGCGCCAGCAGTTTTAGACAGGGGGCCAACGTCCTGACTTTC
TRBV10-3	few	TRBJ1-1	TRBD1	CAITADRGQGNTEAFF	TGTGCCATCACAGCAGATCGGGGACAGGGTAACACTGAAGCTTTCTTT
TRBV29-1	-	TRBJ2-1	TRBD2	CSAPSGGQDEQFF	TGCAGCGCGCCCAGCGGGGGGCAGGATGAGCAGTTCTTC
TRBV11-1	-	TRBJ2-2	TRBD2	CASSFSAGEHGGELFF	TGTGCCAGCAGCTTCTCGGCGGGAGAACATGGCGGGGAGCTGTTTTTT
TRBV2	-	TRBJ1-1	TRBD1	CAGRRQGVNTEAFF	TGTGCCGGCCGGCGACAGGGTGTGAACACTGAAGCTTTCTTT
TRBV28	few	TRBJ1-6	TRBD1	CASSAGTVYLFLHF	TGTGCCAGCAGTGCCGGGACAGTCTATTTGTTTCTCCACTTT
TRBV5-1	-	TRBJ2-3	-	CASSLPGQHRYAYF	TGCGCCAGCAGCTTGCCAGGACAGCACAGATACGCGTATTTT